This T cell receptor beta chain was found in a study of blood T cell repertoires in COVID-19 (dated by TCRdb to 2020 to 2021). Broadly, across the study: Samples covering the acute and convalescent phases of COVID-19 were provided by collaborators in the United States, Italy and Spain. The prospective study material was composed of cDNA or gDNA derived from T cells, B-cell-depleted T cells, or PBMCs. Deeply sampled blood TCRbeta repertoires from subjects exposed to, actively infected with, or recovered from COVID-19 were included in the dataset. The repertoires were released in a freely available public database intended as a resource for research on the immune response to SARS-CoV-2. Samples were obtained from the ongoing ImmuneRACE study (first 160 participants) and from 1,254 subjects provided by 6 global collaborators. The sample metadata nearly always contained a de-identified subject ID, COVID-19 status, age in years and sex. Where available, HLA class I and class II types were obtained from metadata supplied by the sample provider rather than from assay-based typing.

TCRbeta CDR3 regions were amplified from genomic DNA by means of the immunoSEQ Assay, a bias-controlled multiplex PCR. Per the original workflow: The number of nucleated cells in each sample was estimated from the amplification of reference gene primers within the assay. To quantify the absolute abundance of each unique TCRbeta CDR3 rearrangement, sequence reads were collapsed and filtered. For each sample, productive Simpson clonality was calculated by taking the square root of Simpson's diversity index across productive rearrangements. Not all clones reach the TCRdb copy of this immuneACCESS table, which keeps in-frame sequences only. Checked studies attribute under half of the gap to unresolved V genes and leave the rest unexplained. The V and J calls and clone size come from that table; D and trimming were worked out from the DNA. The sample table records more than 10,000 clones; 90% of these occur just once. In total, the top ten clones hold around 21% of the sample.

CDR3 length: 14 amino acids, cysteine to phenylalanine. Only the CDR3 portion is preserved as DNA: 42 bases, with reading frame beginning at the first base. CDR1 is given as SGHRS and CDR2 as YFSETQ, both from the germline V gene. Germline trimming: 2 bases from V, 6 bases from J; junction bases outside gene matches: 6. Whole blood was collected in K2EDTA tubes by collaborating institutions according to the institutions' own protocols. For TCRbeta analysis, collaborator samples were shipped as frozen whole blood, as isolated PBMCs, or as DNA extracted from either sample type. Broad study findings and their caveats: How much clinical and demographic metadata was included differed by source and by participant, and the metadata was provided uncurated.

Of note for this clone: This clone's antigen is unknown. There are no base qualities to consult, and no much larger clone falls within one base.

The sample was peripheral blood. In this chain, TRBV5-1 is recombined with TRBJ2-7; TRBD1 aligns with 9 central bases. The receptor was derived from a human donor with active COVID-19. The donor label of this sample is uncertain. The DNA is TGCGCCAGCAGCTTCGAGGGACAGGGTCTCGAGCAGTACTTC. It translates to CASSFEGQGLEQYF. Here the CDR3 is joined to the reference TRBV5-1 and TRBJ2-7 genes, and the full variable domain is: KAGVTQTPRYLIKTRGQQVTLSCSPISGHRSVSWYQQTPGQGLQFLFEYFSETQRNKGNFPGRFSGRQFSNSRSEMNVSTLELGDSALYLCASSFEGQGLEQYFGPGTRLTVT.